The rows below give T cell receptor beta chains drawn from one sample of a study of cytomegalovirus exposure and HLA in healthy donors. Profiling relied on immunoSEQ multiplex PCR, and the TCRdb table lists in-frame clones only, not all of them. The data show about 130,000 clones, 77% seen once. Sample: PBMCs. The receptors here all came from a woman in her thirties or forties in good health and CMV-seropositive. Each CDR3 is given with its conserved first and last residue.

>15|TRBV19
CASSITGQGAGEQFF
>14|TRBV18
CASSQLRDSYEQYF
>15|TRBV10-3
CAISEIVGGSGGYTF
>14|TRBV6-5
CASSYSRDSLTQYF
>20|TRBV4-1
CASSQVPSGRASRHTGELFF
>14|TRBV28
CASSLTRQNTEAFF
>15|TRBV5-6
CASSSVGSSTDTQYF
>14|TRBV6-5
CASSYRGLYDGYTF
>14|TRBV27
CASSSSSNPGELFF
>14|TRBV4-1
CASSQEQDNQPQHF
>15|TRBV6-1
CASRDYGTRIGEQFF
>12|TRBV2
CASRAETDTQYF
>17|TRBV7-9
CASSPHPGQGVPGELFF
>20|TRBV28
CASSASPGLAGGSGANVLTF
>13|TRBV10-2
CASSESSAPEAFF
>14|TRBV28
CASEGAGTSGRRVF
>13|TRBV7-9
CASSRDLNTEAFF
>15|TRBV7-3
CASSSQTGISYEQYF
>14|TRBV19
CASRRPGTGYGYTF
>14|TRBV7-2
CASSLSGGNTEAFF
>15|TRBV10-3
CAISVALAGEGEQYF
>13|TRBV5-6
CASSFPGNYGYTF
>16|TRBV30
CAWSVFLGDVTGELFF
>16|TRBV7-9
CASSLQSGRPSGEQFF
>15|TRBV6-1
CASSGLAGGTGELFF
>17|TRBV19
CASSAYRDRGNVETQYF
>15|TRBV27
CASSGSSGIYNEQFF
>14|TRBV28
CASSPTGKGETQYF
>14|TRBV28
CASISGSVYNEQFF
>14|TRBV4-1
CASSHPTSSYEQYF
>15|TRBV7-9
CASSEGQTTTDTQYF
>14|TRBV5-1
CASSLFVTGDGYTF
>17|TRBV11-2
CASSPAGGGRFGDEQYF
>16|TRBV4-1
CASSQEQIHSGNTIYF
>16|TRBV19
CASSPRTGGNTDTQYF
>15|TRBV6-5
CASSSGGEGGETQYF
>16|TRBV9
CASSVGTSDLYNEQFF
>16|TRBV4-1
CASSQAPPTGVYGYTF
>14|TRBV19
CASNSNGARYGYTF
>14|TRBV27
CASSSGQGAYEQYF
>14|TRBV19
CASSTGMNNSPLHF
>18|TRBV5-1
CASSLVSMGGQVQDTQYF
>15|TRBV6-5
CASSSGGEGTGELFF
>14|TRBV10-3
CAISTTSGRDTQYF
>15|TRBV6-1
CASRGLAGSYNEQFF
>16|TRBV9
CASSPLRTSQSDTQYF
>15|TRBV11-2
CASSLFPGGTYEQYF
>14|TRBV5-6
CASSFPRGNEKLFF
>16|TRBV5-1
CASSLAPTGTNEKLFF
>14|TRBV18
CASSSDRVNQPQHF
>13|TRBV10-1
CASSNRDRGEQFF
>16|TRBV19
CASSILAGEGTDTQYF
>15|TRBV9
CASSARLAGGETQYF
>15|TRBV2
CASSPGLATHNEQFF
>14|TRBV6-1
CASSEVRGNTEAFF
>16|TRBV6-6
CASSYSFGTVNTEAFF
>16|TRBV6-5
CASSYGRTGGSGELFF
>14|TRBV28
CASSFAFPGAEYTF
>14|TRBV6-1
CASSAGTGVYEQYF